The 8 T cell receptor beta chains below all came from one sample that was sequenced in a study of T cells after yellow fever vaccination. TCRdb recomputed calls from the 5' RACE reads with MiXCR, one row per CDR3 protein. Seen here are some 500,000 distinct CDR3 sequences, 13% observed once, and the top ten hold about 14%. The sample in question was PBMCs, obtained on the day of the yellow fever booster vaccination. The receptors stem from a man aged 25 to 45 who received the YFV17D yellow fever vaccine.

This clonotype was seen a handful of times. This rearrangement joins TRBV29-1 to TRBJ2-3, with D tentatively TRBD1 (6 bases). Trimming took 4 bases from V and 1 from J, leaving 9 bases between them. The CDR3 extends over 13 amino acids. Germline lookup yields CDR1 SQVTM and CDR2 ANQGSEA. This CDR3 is CSVAPGGTDTQYF. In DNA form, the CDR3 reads TGCAGCGTTGCACCAGGGGGCACAGATACGCAGTATTTT.

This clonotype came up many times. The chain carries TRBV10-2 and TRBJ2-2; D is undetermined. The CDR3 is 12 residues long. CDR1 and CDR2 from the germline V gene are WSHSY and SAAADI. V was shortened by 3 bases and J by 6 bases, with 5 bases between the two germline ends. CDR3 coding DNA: TGCGCCAGCAGTGATTTGGCCGGGGAGCTGTTTTTT. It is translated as CASSDLAGELFF.

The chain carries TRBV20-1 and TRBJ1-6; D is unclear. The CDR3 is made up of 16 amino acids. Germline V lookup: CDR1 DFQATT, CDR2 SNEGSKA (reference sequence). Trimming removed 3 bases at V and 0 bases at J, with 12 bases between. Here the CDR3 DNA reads TGCAGTGCTAGGCCCGCCCCGAGCTCCTATAATTCACCCCTCCACTTT. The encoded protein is CSARPAPSSYNSPLHF.

The CDR3 loop is CASSLSYQNGYTF. The CDR3 nucleotides are TGTGCCAGCAGCCTAAGTTATCAAAATGGCTACACCTTC. This sequence joins TRBV7-2 and TRBJ1-2; D unclear. V was pared by 5 bases and J by 6 bases, with 13 bases between. Germline lookup yields CDR1 SGHTA and CDR2 FQGNSA. This CDR3 has 13 amino acids.

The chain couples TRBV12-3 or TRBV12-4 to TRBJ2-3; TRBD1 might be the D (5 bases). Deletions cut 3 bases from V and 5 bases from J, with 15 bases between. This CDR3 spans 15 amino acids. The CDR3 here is CASSLMATGGDTQYF. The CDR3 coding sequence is TGTGCCAGCAGTTTGATGGCCACAGGCGGAGATACGCAGTATTTT.

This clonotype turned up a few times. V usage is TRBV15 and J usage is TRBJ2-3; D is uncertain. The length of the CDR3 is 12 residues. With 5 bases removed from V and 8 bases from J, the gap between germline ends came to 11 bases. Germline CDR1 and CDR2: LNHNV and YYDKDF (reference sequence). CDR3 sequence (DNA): TGTGCCACCAGCCCCGCGGAGTTTACGCAGTATTTT. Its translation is CATSPAEFTQYF.

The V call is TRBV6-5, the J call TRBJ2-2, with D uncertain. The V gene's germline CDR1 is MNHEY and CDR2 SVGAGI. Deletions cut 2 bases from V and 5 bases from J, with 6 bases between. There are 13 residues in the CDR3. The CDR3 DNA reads TGTGCCAGCAGTTACGGGCTGACCGGGGAGCTGTTTTTT. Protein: CASSYGLTGELFF.

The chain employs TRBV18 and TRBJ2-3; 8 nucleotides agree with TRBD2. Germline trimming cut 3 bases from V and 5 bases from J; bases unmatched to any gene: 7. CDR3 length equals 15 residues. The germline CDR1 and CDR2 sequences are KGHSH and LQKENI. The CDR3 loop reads CASSPPAGVGDTQYF. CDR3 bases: TGTGCCAGCTCACCCCCAGCGGGAGTAGGAGATACGCAGTATTTT.